Following are 32 T cell receptor beta chains from one sample sequenced in a study of vaccination effects on CD4 cells after COVID-19. These receptors' targets are unknown. Sequencing was preceded by expansion of antigen-specific CD4+ T cells with viral peptide pools in the ViraFEST assay. The authors isolated CD4+ T cells after around 9 days of culture. The person's infection with SARS-CoV-2, confirmed by PCR, took place between March and December 2020. Generated by immunoSEQ multiplex PCR, the TCRdb table keeps only in-frame clones and is missing some. Of 20,000 to 30,000 clones listed, 69% are singletons. Sequences were derived from CD4+ T cells from PBMCs cultured with SARS-CoV-2 spike peptides, sampled before COVID-19 vaccination. The receptors come from a human donor who had a prior SARS-CoV-2 infection.

This chain joins TRBV25-1 and TRBJ1-1; D ambiguous. The CDR3 spans 14 residues. The germline gives CDR1 MGHDK, CDR2 SYGVNS. V dropped 1 base and J dropped 4 bases, with 10 bases sitting between them. CDR3 coding DNA: TGTGCCAGCAGTGAATCTCGTGGGTTCACTGAAGCTTTCTTT. Protein sequence: CASSESRGFTEAFF.

This chain connects TRBV19 to TRBJ1-6; D unresolved. Trimming removed 11 bases at V and 6 bases at J, with 11 bases between. Germline loops: CDR1 LNHDA, CDR2 SQIVND (reference sequence). The CDR3 consists of 12 residues. CDR3 nucleotides: TGTGCCCGTCACGGGATTAATTCACCCCTCCACTTT. Translating gives CARHGINSPLHF.

This chain joins TRBV5-4 and TRBJ2-5; D gene ambiguous. CDR3 size: 15 residues. V was cut by 4 bases and J by 2 bases, with 15 bases left in between. Germline CDR1 reads SGHNT; CDR2 reads YYREEE (reference sequence). The DNA for the CDR3 is TGTGCCAGCAGCCCTAGGAAACCAACACAAGAGACCCAGTACTTC. This gives the protein CASSPRKPTQETQYF.

This clone occurred a few times. This sequence joins TRBV5-1 and TRBJ2-7; 8 nucleotides line up with TRBD1. This CDR3 is 18 amino acids long. The germline V gene has CDR1 SGHRS and CDR2 YFSETQ. Trimming took 0 bases from V and 4 from J; bases not matched to a gene: 15. CDR3 nucleotide sequence: TGCGCCAGCAGCTTGGCCCCTTTGGACAGGGAACGGGGTTACGAGCAGTACTTC. It yields the protein CASSLAPLDRERGYEQYF.

V usage is TRBV19 and J usage is TRBJ2-1; D gene uncertain. Germline V CDR1 and CDR2: LNHDA, SQIVND (reference sequence). The CDR3 loop spans 13 amino acids. Trimming stripped 5 bases from V and 9 bases from J, with 14 bases between. DNA of the CDR3: TGTGCCAGTAGTCCCCGCTCATACGCTGAGCAGTTCTTC. This codes for CASSPRSYAEQFF.

The chain links TRBV28 to TRBJ2-4, with 7 bases matching TRBD1. Germline assignment: CDR1 MDHEN and CDR2 SYDVKM. The length of the CDR3 is 15 residues. With V trimmed by 5 bases and J by 6 bases, 10 bases remained unmatched. CDR3: CASSQYGTARNIQYF. CDR3 bases: TGTGCCAGCAGTCAATACGGGACAGCACGAAACATTCAGTACTTC. Full variable domain (rest looked up from reference TRBV28 and TRBJ2-4): DVKVTQSSRYLVKRTGEKVFLECVQDMDHENMFWYRQDPGLGLRLIYFSYDVKMKEKGDIPEGYSVSREKKERFSLILESASTNQTSMYLCASSQYGTARNIQYFGAGTRLSVL.

V gene TRBV6-5 combines with J gene TRBJ2-7; 9 bases map to TRBD2. The length of the CDR3 is 15 residues. From germline, CDR1 is MNHEY and CDR2 SVGAGI. With V trimmed by 6 bases and J by 1 base, 7 bases remained unmatched. As DNA, the CDR3 is TGTGCCAGCAGCCCCCGCGGGAGGGCTTCCTACGAGCAGTACTTC. Amino acids: CASSPRGRASYEQYF.

The rearrangement uses TRBV18 and TRBJ2-3, with 9 bases aligning to TRBD2. Losses at the gene ends were 5 bases for V and 1 base for J; bases not matched to a gene: 13. CDR1 KGHSH and CDR2 LQKENI come from the germline V gene. CDR3 length equals 18 residues. CDR3 loop: CASSSQLRLAVRTDTQYF. The CDR3 DNA follows: TGTGCCAGCTCATCCCAACTTCGACTAGCGGTACGCACAGATACGCAGTATTTT.

The V gene is TRBV19, the J gene TRBJ1-4, with TRBD1 identical over 9 bases. V dropped 1 base and J dropped 7; count of bases not matched to a gene: 4. This CDR3 contains 15 residues. CDR1 is LNHDA and CDR2 is SQIVND in the germline V gene (reference sequence). The CDR3 bases are TGTGCCAGTAGTATAGGCACAGGGGGCAGTGAAAAACTGTTTTTT. Translating gives CASSIGTGGSEKLFF.

This chain joins TRBV2 and TRBJ1-5, with D unclear. Trimming stripped 4 bases from V and 15 bases from J, with 22 bases between. The CDR3 is 14 residues long. In germline, CDR1 is SNHLY, CDR2 FYNNEI. The CDR3 here is CASSGTRVADLSHF. CDR3 DNA sequence: TGTGCCAGCAGTGGAACAAGGGTGGCGGACTTATCGCATTTT.

The CDR3 bases are TGTGCCACCAGCAGAGATCGCTTTTGGGGGTCTGGAAACACCATATATTTT. This sequence encodes CATSRDRFWGSGNTIYF. The chain joins TRBV15 to TRBJ1-3; D is possibly TRBD1 (5 bases). This CDR3 contains 17 residues. The V end lost 0 bases, the J end lost 1 base, and 13 bases lay between the germline ends. Germline V gives CDR1 LNHNV, CDR2 YYDKDF (reference sequence).

This clone was observed many times. V gene TRBV2 combines with J gene TRBJ1-6; TRBD1 aligns across 7 bases. The germline V gene has CDR1 SNHLY and CDR2 FYNNEI. The CDR3 has 14 residues. Losses at the gene ends were 11 bases for V and 6 bases for J; bases not matched to a gene: 10. Here the CDR3 DNA reads TGTGCCCTTATGAAGGGACAGCCTAATTCACCCCTCCACTTT. Translation: CALMKGQPNSPLHF.

This chain links TRBV20-1 with TRBJ2-3; D unclear. CDR1 is DFQATT and CDR2 is SNEGSKA in the germline V gene (reference sequence). V lost 2 bases, J lost 6 bases, and 6 bases lay in between. The CDR3 runs to 11 residues. DNA of the CDR3: TGCAGTGCTAGACTGTGGGATACGCAGTATTTT. This gives the protein CSARLWDTQYF.

Only one count was recorded for this clone. The V and J genes are TRBV29-1 and TRBJ2-5; tentative D call: TRBD2 (6 bases). The germline V gene has CDR1 SQVTM and CDR2 ANQGSEA. The CDR3 consists of 12 residues. V was shortened by 5 bases and J by 3 bases, with 10 bases between the two germline ends. CDR3 sequence reads: CSVLSGEETQYF. Written as DNA, the CDR3 is TGCAGCGTTTTGTCGGGAGAAGAGACCCAGTACTTC.

The chain couples TRBV7-8 to TRBJ1-1; D is ambiguous. Between the trimmed V and J ends, which lost 3 bases and 2 bases, there was a span of 4 bases. The germline CDR1 and CDR2 sequences are SGHVS and FQNEAQ. The CDR3 extends over 12 amino acids. CDR3 nucleotides: TGTGCCAGCAGCTTCCTCAACACTGAAGCTTTCTTT. It translates to CASSFLNTEAFF.

J is TRBJ2-7 and V is TRBV21-1; TRBD1, as called in the table, went unchecked against the DNA. TRBV21-1 is a pseudogene. CDR3 length equals 13 residues. CDR3 in amino acids: CATLNRGPYEQYF. Written as DNA, the CDR3 is TGTGCCACACTAAACAGGGGACCCTACGAGCAGTACTTC.

This clone appeared a few times. The V and J genes are TRBV30 and TRBJ2-7; 7 bases align to TRBD1. The ends lost 2 bases at V and 5 bases at J; junction bases unmatched: 6. Germline CDR1 reads GTSNPN; CDR2 reads SVGIG (reference sequence). This CDR3 is built from 13 residues. The CDR3 is CAWSRNRGHEQYF. DNA for the CDR3: TGTGCCTGGAGTCGGAACAGGGGCCACGAGCAGTACTTC.

This clone was counted a few times. The chain has TRBV7-2 and TRBJ1-3; a weak D match, TRBD1 (5 bases). V was cut by 5 bases and J by 0 bases, with 14 bases left in between. CDR1 SGHTA and CDR2 FQGNSA come from the germline V gene. This CDR3 has 16 amino acids. CDR3 sequence (DNA): TGTGCCAGCAGCCCCGACAGATACAGCTCTGGAAACACCATATATTTT. Protein product: CASSPDRYSSGNTIYF. Filled out from reference TRBV7-2 and TRBJ1-3, the complete variable domain reads GAGVSQSPSNKVTEKGKDVELRCDPISGHTALYWYRQSLGQGLEFLIYFQGNSAPDKSGLPSDRFSAERTGGSVSTLTIQRTQQEDSAVYLCASSPDRYSSGNTIYFGEGSWLTVV.

The rearrangement joins TRBV5-1 to TRBJ2-3, with no clear D. This CDR3 region has 16 residues. Trimming stripped 3 bases from V and 0 bases from J, with 14 bases between. Germline V gene data show CDR1 as SGHRS and CDR2 as YFSETQ. CDR3 in DNA: TGCGCCAGCAGCTCTGGAACAGCCTTCAGCACAGATACGCAGTATTTT. Its translation: CASSSGTAFSTDTQYF.

This clone showed up just a few times. The rearrangement links TRBV6-5 to TRBJ2-1; D tentatively fits TRBD1 or TRBD2 (5 bases each). Trimming stripped 5 bases from V and 9 bases from J, with 17 bases between. The germline gives CDR1 MNHEY, CDR2 SVGAGI. The length of the CDR3 is 14 residues. This CDR3 is CASSTSWGSGEQFF. DNA for the CDR3: TGTGCCAGCAGTACCTCTTGGGGGAGCGGTGAGCAGTTCTTC.

V and J are TRBV5-5 and TRBJ2-5; D is ambiguous. CDR1 and CDR2 (germline): SGHKS, YYEKEE (reference sequence). V lost 5 bases and J 4 bases, leaving 15 bases between the germline ends. The CDR3 has 14 amino acids. DNA of the CDR3: TGTGCCAGCAGGGGATTGTGGGCCGGAGAGACCCAGTACTTC. Encoded protein: CASRGLWAGETQYF.

V is TRBV6-5 and J is TRBJ2-2; D is perhaps TRBD2 (6 bases). The germline CDR1 and CDR2 sequences are MNHEY and SVGAGI. Trimming left V 8 bases short and J 5 bases short, with 15 bases between. This CDR3 has 14 amino acids. In DNA form, the CDR3 reads TGTGCCAGCGTGGGTAGCGGTCATACCGGGGAGCTGTTTTTT. As protein: CASVGSGHTGELFF.

The chain couples TRBV29-1 to TRBJ2-3, with D unclear. The germline V gene encodes CDR1 SQVTM and CDR2 ANQGSEA. The V gene lost 4 bases and the J gene lost 6 bases, with 11 bases spanning the gap. This CDR3 contains 12 residues. For the CDR3, the DNA is TGCAGCGTTGGGTTCGCCCCTGATACGCAGTATTTT. Encoded protein: CSVGFAPDTQYF.

This chain connects TRBV10-3 to TRBJ1-2; 7 nucleotides align to TRBD1. The V and J ends lost 6 bases and 6 bases, in that order; junction bases with no gene match: 7. This CDR3 is 13 amino acids long. Per the germline V gene, CDR1 is ENHRY and CDR2 is SYGVKD. The DNA for the CDR3 is TGTGCCATCAGGGTTGACAGGGACAATGGCTACACCTTC. This sequence encodes CAIRVDRDNGYTF.

This sequence joins TRBV11-3 and TRBJ2-1; 10 bases fit TRBD1. Trimming at V came to 0 bases and at J to 5 bases, leaving 4 bases not matched to a gene. This CDR3 comprises 16 residues. Germline V gene data show CDR1 as SGHNT and CDR2 as YENEEA. The CDR3 nucleotides read TGTGCCAGCAGCTTAGAAGGGACAGGGGTGAACAATGAGCAGTTCTTC. Translated, it gives CASSLEGTGVNNEQFF.

CDR3 region: CASSLAVDPLEQYF. The CDR3 nucleotides read TGTGCCAGCAGCTTAGCGGTGGACCCTTTGGAGCAGTACTTC. The chain recombines TRBV7-2 with TRBJ2-7, with unresolved D. Germline loops: CDR1 SGHTA, CDR2 FQGNSA. The CDR3 runs 14 residues. Trimming cost V 0 bases and J 7 bases, with 13 bases left between them.

This chain links TRBV2 with TRBJ2-3; TRBD1 aligns across 8 bases. With 8 bases clipped from V and 8 bases from J, the junction kept 18 bases outside the gene matches. Germline values: CDR1 SNHLY, CDR2 FYNNEI. This CDR3 spans 16 amino acids. DNA of the CDR3: TGTGCCAGCGGTCACCCCACGGACAGGGTCTCAGGTACGCAGTATTTT. Protein product: CASGHPTDRVSGTQYF.

DNA of the CDR3: TGTGCCAGCAGTTTTCTAGGCCCAGGAAGCAATGAGCAGTTCTTC. Residues: CASSFLGPGSNEQFF. The chain couples TRBV6-5 to TRBJ2-1; D unclear. Germline CDR1 reads MNHEY; CDR2 reads SVGAGI. The ends were cut back, 4 bases at V and 6 bases at J, with 16 bases in the middle. The CDR3 length is 15 residues.

This clone was observed once. The chain joins TRBV6-6 to TRBJ2-7; TRBD2 might be the D (6 bases). Per germline, CDR1 MNHNY and CDR2 SVGAGI (reference sequence). V lost 0 bases and J 7 bases, leaving 7 bases between the germline ends. The CDR3 has 12 residues. This chain's CDR3 is CASSYSAGEQYF. For the CDR3, the DNA is TGTGCCAGCAGTTACTCGGCGGGGGAGCAGTACTTC.

The chain is built from TRBV12-3 or TRBV12-4 and TRBJ1-5; unclear D gene. With 8 bases removed from V and 4 bases from J, the gap between germline ends came to 12 bases. The length of the CDR3 is 13 residues. CDR3 protein: CASGGFGNQPQHF. In DNA form, the CDR3 reads TGTGCCAGCGGTGGGTTTGGAAATCAGCCCCAGCATTTT.

The chain combines TRBV15 with TRBJ2-7, with TRBD2 as a possible D gene (5 bases). The CDR3 sequence is 19 residues long. The V end lost 2 bases, the J end lost 1 base, and 24 bases lay between the germline ends. In germline, CDR1 is LNHNV, CDR2 YYDKDF (reference sequence). The chain's CDR3 is CATSRRRQVLAHLSYEQYF. CDR3 coding DNA: TGTGCCACCAGCAGAAGAAGACAAGTTCTAGCCCATCTATCCTACGAGCAGTACTTC.

The CDR3 protein is CASSGHSGGAFTGELFF. Here the CDR3 DNA reads TGTGCCAGCAGCGGGCACTCTGGGGGGGCGTTCACCGGGGAGCTGTTTTTT. The chain links TRBV3-1 (or the pseudogene TRBV3-2) to TRBJ2-2; the D gene is possibly TRBD2 (7 bases). Germline CDR1 and CDR2: LGHDT and YNNKEL (reference sequence). This CDR3 comprises 17 residues. Trimming pared 5 bases from V and 4 bases from J, leaving 20 bases between.